Below are 25 T cell receptor beta chains sequenced from a single sample in a study of T cells after somatic rescue of genetic block. Using immunoSEQ multiplex PCR, the repertoire was profiled, and TCRdb retains in-frame clones only, with some absent. The data show around 52,000 clones, around 96% seen once. The sample comprised peripheral blood mononuclear cells (PBMCs). The receptors were sampled from a child younger than two.

The CDR3 sequence: CASSPLDLSYEQYF. CDR3 nucleotide sequence: TGTGCCAGCTCACCACTCGACTTATCCTACGAGCAGTACTTC. The gene calls are TRBV18 and TRBJ2-7; no clear D gene. This CDR3 comprises 14 residues. CDR1 is KGHSH and CDR2 is LQKENI in the germline V gene. Trimming shortened V by 1 base and J by 1 base, and 8 bases separated the two germline ends.

This chain uses TRBV19 with TRBJ1-1; D remains ambiguous. The CDR3 is made up of 13 amino acids. CDR1 LNHDA and CDR2 SQIVND come from the germline V gene (reference sequence). The germline V and J ends were trimmed by 6 bases and 4 bases, with 12 bases remaining between them. The CDR3 protein is CASSRRLGTEAFF. CDR3 coding DNA: TGTGCCAGTAGCCGCCGTCTGGGCACTGAAGCTTTCTTT.

The V gene is TRBV7-3, the J gene TRBJ2-7, with a tentative D call TRBD2 (6 bases). Per the germline V gene, CDR1 is SGHTA and CDR2 is FQGTGA. The V gene lost 0 bases and the J gene lost 3 bases, with 9 bases spanning the gap. This CDR3 spans 14 amino acids. DNA of the CDR3: TGTGCCAGCAGCTTAACGTCCGGGGGCTACGAGCAGTACTTC. Amino acid sequence: CASSLTSGGYEQYF.

The genes are TRBV19 and TRBJ1-5, with D possibly being TRBD1 (5 bases). Per the germline V gene, CDR1 is LNHDA and CDR2 is SQIVND (reference sequence). This CDR3 is 15 amino acids long. Trimming pared 6 bases from V and 2 bases from J, leaving 14 bases between. This CDR3 reads CASRTGGWGNQPQHF. The CDR3 nucleotides read TGTGCCAGTAGAACGGGGGGTTGGGGCAATCAGCCCCAGCATTTT. The variable domain in full, completed from reference TRBV19 and TRBJ1-5, reads DGGITQSPKYLFRKEGQNVTLSCEQNLNHDAMYWYRQDPGQGLRLIYYSQIVNDFQKGDIAEGYSVSREKKESFPLTVTSAQKNPTAFYLCASRTGGWGNQPQHFGDGTRLSIL.

Only one count was recorded for this clone. The J gene is TRBJ1-2, the V gene TRBV20-1, with 7 bases that match TRBD1. Germline values: CDR1 DFQATT, CDR2 SNEGSKA (reference sequence). This CDR3 region has 11 residues. The V and J ends lost 6 bases and 8 bases, in that order; junction bases with no gene match: 6. The CDR3 is CSAGTAQGYTF. The CDR3 nucleotides read TGCAGTGCCGGGACAGCTCAGGGCTACACCTTC.

V is TRBV5-4 and J is TRBJ1-2; no clear D. The V gene's germline CDR1 is SGHNT and CDR2 YYREEE (reference sequence). The CDR3 has 15 residues. The V end was cut by 2 bases, the J end by 0 bases, with 11 bases between. The CDR3 region is CASSFLGSTNYGYTF. The CDR3 DNA follows: TGTGCCAGCAGCTTTTTAGGTTCCACTAACTATGGCTACACCTTC.

The rearrangement links TRBV28 to TRBJ1-1, with 7 bases lining up with TRBD1. The CDR3 loop spans 14 amino acids. Trimming at V came to 3 bases and at J to 2 bases, leaving 3 bases not matched to a gene. CDR1 and CDR2 from the germline V gene are MDHEN and SYDVKM. CDR3 bases: TGTGCCAGCAGTTTCGGACAGGCTAACACTGAAGCTTTCTTT. Its translation: CASSFGQANTEAFF.

The V and J genes are TRBV6-5 and TRBJ1-3; D not certain. The CDR3 length is 13 residues. Between the trimmed V and J ends, which lost 4 bases and 8 bases, there was a span of 12 bases. Germline V lookup: CDR1 MNHEY, CDR2 SVGAGI. The CDR3 region has the DNA TGTGCCAGCAGTTCCCTTAGGGAGGACACCATATATTTT. Amino acid sequence: CASSSLREDTIYF.

CDR3 protein: CSVEDLSVTGELFF. In DNA form, the CDR3 reads TGCAGCGTTGAAGACCTATCCGTCACCGGGGAGCTGTTTTTT. The rearrangement links TRBV29-1 to TRBJ2-2, with unresolved D. V lost 0 bases, J lost 4 bases, and 9 bases lay in between. Germline V CDR1 and CDR2: SQVTM, ANQGSEA. The CDR3 sequence is 14 residues long.

The CDR3 DNA follows: TGTGCCAGCAGCTTACCCATCCTAGCGGGAGGGCCCTCAGATACGCAGTATTTT. Its translation: CASSLPILAGGPSDTQYF. The chain recombines TRBV7-2 with TRBJ2-3, with 12 nucleotides matching TRBD2. V lost 2 bases and J lost 4; bases outside the gene matches: 10. Germline V lookup: CDR1 SGHTA, CDR2 FQGNSA. The CDR3 consists of 18 residues.

To note about this clone: Other DNA sequences in this specimen translate into the identical CDR3. The chain is built from TRBV7-3 and TRBJ2-7; perhaps TRBD2 as D (6 bases). Trimming stripped 0 bases from V and 0 bases from J, with 6 bases between. The length of the CDR3 is 14 residues. Germline V lookup: CDR1 SGHTA, CDR2 FQGTGA. The CDR3 protein is CASSLTSGSYEQYF. The DNA for the CDR3 is TGTGCCAGCAGCTTAACTAGCGGCTCCTACGAGCAGTACTTC.

V usage is TRBV6-1 and J usage is TRBJ1-4, with TRBD1 matching 7 bases. The CDR3 spans 14 residues. Trimming took 4 bases from V and 8 from J; bases not matched to a gene: 7. Per the germline V gene, CDR1 is MNHNS and CDR2 is SASEGT. For the CDR3, the DNA is TGTGCCAGCAGTGGAAGGGGGACAGAGGAAAAACTGTTTTTT. The encoded protein is CASSGRGTEEKLFF.

This chain uses TRBV27 with TRBJ1-5; D is uncertain. Germline CDR1 reads MNHEY; CDR2 reads SMNVEV (reference sequence). The CDR3 loop spans 13 amino acids. Between the trimmed V and J ends, which lost 2 bases and 6 bases, there was a span of 8 bases. The CDR3 nucleotides read TGTGCCAGCAGTTTAACAGCGGCTCAGCCCCAGCATTTT. Residues: CASSLTAAQPQHF.

The chain links TRBV5-1 to TRBJ2-3, with D possibly TRBD2 on 5 matching bases. The CDR3 loop spans 14 amino acids. In germline, CDR1 is SGHRS, CDR2 YFSETQ. The V and J ends lost 5 bases and 2 bases respectively, with 12 bases between them. The CDR3 region is CASSRLAVTDTQYF. The CDR3 DNA follows: TGCGCCAGCAGTCGCCTAGCAGTCACAGATACGCAGTATTTT.

This chain links TRBV19 with TRBJ1-2, with TRBD1 as a possible D gene (5 bases). Per the germline V gene, CDR1 is LNHDA and CDR2 is SQIVND (reference sequence). CDR3 length: 15 residues. V was pared by 8 bases and J by 4 bases, with 20 bases between. CDR3 region: CASGHWGVPSYGYTF. The CDR3 region has the DNA TGTGCCAGTGGGCACTGGGGGGTACCTAGCTATGGCTACACCTTC.

To note about this clone: Other DNA sequences in this sample translate to the same CDR3. V gene TRBV21-1 combines with J gene TRBJ2-7; the table calls TRBD2, which could not be checked here. TRBV21-1 is annotated as a pseudogene. This CDR3 is built from 14 residues. CDR3 in amino acids: CASSKEGGGYEQYF. CDR3 in DNA: TGTGCCAGCAGCAAAGAAGGGGGGGGCTACGAGCAGTACTTC.

CDR3 sequence: CASSETGVGNTIYF. The CDR3 bases are TGTGCCAGCAGTGAGACAGGGGTGGGAAACACCATATATTTT. The V call is TRBV2, the J call TRBJ1-3; 8 nucleotides agree with TRBD1. The CDR3 is 14 amino acids. After removal of 3 bases from V and 4 bases from J, the junction contained 2 bases not matched to a gene. Germline CDR1 is SNHLY and CDR2 is FYNNEI. The whole variable domain, remainder taken from reference TRBV2 and TRBJ1-3, is EPEVTQTPSHQVTQMGQEVILRCVPISNHLYFYWYRQILGQKVEFLVSFYNNEISEKSEIFDDQFSVERPDGSNFTLKIRSTKLEDSAMYFCASSETGVGNTIYFGEGSWLTVV.

J is TRBJ2-5 and V is TRBV5-4, with a possible D match to TRBD2 (6 bases). V lost 0 bases, J lost 1 base, and 16 bases lay in between. Germline V gene data show CDR1 as SGHNT and CDR2 as YYREEE (reference sequence). The CDR3 length is 17 residues. For the CDR3, the DNA is TGTGCCAGCAGCTTGGCGGGGGTCGGAACGGTCCAAGAGACCCAGTACTTC. Its translation: CASSLAGVGTVQETQYF.

V is TRBV20-1 and J is TRBJ2-7; the match to TRBD1 covers 9 bases. V lost 4 bases, J lost 6 bases, and 1 base stayed unmatched. The CDR3 runs 11 residues. Per germline, CDR1 DFQATT and CDR2 SNEGSKA (reference sequence). CDR3 nucleotide sequence: TGCAGTGCTACGGGACAGGGCGAGCAGTACTTC. It encodes CSATGQGEQYF.

J is TRBJ2-7 and V is TRBV5-8; 9 nucleotides align to TRBD1. J was trimmed by 0 bases and V by 1 base; bases with no gene match: 2. This CDR3 is 15 amino acids long. CDR1 and CDR2 (germline): SGHTS, YDEGEE. CDR3 in DNA: TGTGCCAGCAGCTTGTCGGGACAGGGCTCCTACGAGCAGTACTTC. It is translated as CASSLSGQGSYEQYF.

The gene calls are TRBV6-5 and TRBJ2-7; possible D gene TRBD1, 5 bases. Germline loops: CDR1 MNHEY, CDR2 SVGAGI. There are 12 residues in the CDR3. The V end was cut by 6 bases, the J end by 2 bases, with 8 bases between. In nucleotides, the CDR3 is TGTGCCAGCAGAGGGGTAACCTACGAGCAGTACTTC. This translates into CASRGVTYEQYF.

The J gene is TRBJ1-1, the V gene TRBV7-2; tentative D call: TRBD1 (5 bases). Germline V gene sequence: CDR1 SGHTA, CDR2 FQGNSA. The CDR3 contains 14 residues. V was trimmed by 6 bases and J by 7 bases, leaving 18 bases between them. The DNA for the CDR3 is TGTGCCAGCAGTCTTAATGGGGGACCTAGTGAAGCTTTCTTT. Translated: CASSLNGGPSEAFF.

The chain joins TRBV30 to TRBJ2-1; 8 positions match TRBD2. V was clipped by 6 bases and J by 2 bases; unmatched bases: 9. CDR3 size: 15 residues. Germline CDR1 GTSNPN, CDR2 SVGIG (reference sequence). The CDR3 reads CACPPSSGPYNEQFF. CDR3 sequence (DNA): TGTGCCTGTCCCCCTTCTAGCGGGCCCTACAATGAGCAGTTCTTC.

This chain joins TRBV5-6 and TRBJ2-1; 9 bases are shared with TRBD2. The CDR3 sequence is 15 residues long. Per the germline V gene, CDR1 is SGHDT and CDR2 is YYEEEE. V lost 4 bases, J lost 2 bases, and 4 bases stayed unmatched. The DNA of the CDR3 is TGTGCCAGCAGCGCCGGGACTAGCCCCTACAATGAGCAGTTCTTC. It encodes CASSAGTSPYNEQFF. Together with reference TRBV5-6 and TRBJ2-1, the CDR3 gives the full variable domain: DAGVTQSPTHLIKTRGQQVTLRCSPKSGHDTVSWYQQALGQGPQFIFQYYEEEERQRGNFPDRFSGHQFPNYSSELNVNALLLGDSALYLCASSAGTSPYNEQFFGPGTRLTVL.

V is TRBV6-6 and J is TRBJ2-1; 13 positions match TRBD2. CDR3 length equals 16 residues. V lost 6 bases, J lost 7 bases, and 9 bases stayed unmatched. Germline-derived CDR1 and CDR2 are MNHNY and SVGAGI (reference sequence). The CDR3 protein is CASSRTSGRGRNEQFF. DNA for the CDR3: TGTGCCAGCAGCCGGACTAGCGGGAGAGGCAGAAATGAGCAGTTCTTC.